A selection of T cell receptor beta chains follows, all from one sample in a study of cytomegalovirus exposure and HLA in healthy donors. Sequenced by immunoSEQ multiplex PCR; TCRdb stores in-frame clones only, minus some. The table shows 150,000 to 200,000 clones, with approximately 78% occurring only once. The specimen sequenced was PBMCs. Receptor source: a human donor in good health. CDR3s include the opening cysteine and the closing phenylalanine or tryptophan. D genes are given only for firm matches. Rows may omit the clone size; those that give it use once, few, many or a size class.

length	D	J	size	V	CDR3	DNA
11	.	TRBJ1-2	.	TRBV7-3	CASSFGYGYTF	TGTGCCAGCAGCTTCGGTTATGGCTACACCTTC
12	.	TRBJ2-1	.	TRBV6-5	CASSQGYNEQFF	TGTGCCAGCAGCCAGGGCTACAATGAGCAGTTCTTC
14	.	TRBJ1-4	few	TRBV5-1	CASSLGEVEEKLFF	TGCGCCAGCAGCTTGGGGGAGGTGGAAGAAAAACTGTTTTTT
17	TRBD2	TRBJ2-3	few	TRBV7-6	CASTLKGRGGWPDTQYF	TGTGCCAGCACCCTCAAAGGTCGGGGGGGCTGGCCAGATACGCAGTATTTT
13	TRBD1	TRBJ2-5	.	TRBV29-1	CSVERRGRETQYF	TGCAGCGTTGAACGCAGGGGGCGGGAGACCCAGTACTTC
13	.	TRBJ1-1	.	TRBV7-7	CASSLSEYTEAFF	TGTGCTAGCAGCTTAAGCGAGTACACTGAAGCTTTCTTT
14	.	TRBJ1-6	.	TRBV2	CASSSDRKPSPLHF	TGTGCCAGCAGTTCAGACAGAAAACCTTCACCCCTCCACTTT
13	.	TRBJ2-3	once	TRBV7-3	CASSSDRDTTQYF	TGTGCCAGCAGCTCGGACCGGGACACTACGCAGTATTTT
13	.	TRBJ2-2	.	TRBV15	CATSPMGPGELFF	TGTGCCACCAGCCCTATGGGGCCCGGGGAGCTGTTTTTT
13	TRBD1	TRBJ1-6	.	TRBV29-1	CSASGGGNSPLHF	TGCAGCGCCTCAGGGGGCGGAAATTCACCCCTCCACTTT
15	TRBD1	TRBJ1-1	.	TRBV6-4	CASSVDQGANTEAFF	TGTGCCAGCAGTGTCGATCAGGGGGCGAACACTGAAGCTTTCTTT
21	TRBD2	TRBJ2-3	medium-sized	TRBV4-1	CASSQVPGLAGGTIFTDTQYF	TGCGCCAGCAGCCAAGTGCCAGGACTAGCGGGGGGTACCATATTCACAGATACGCAGTATTTT
15	TRBD2	TRBJ2-1	few	TRBV5-4	CASSLDAGGHNEQFF	TGTGCCAGCAGCTTGGATGCGGGGGGGCACAATGAGCAGTTCTTC
13	TRBD1	TRBJ2-7	.	TRBV11-2	CASSPGQVYEQYF	TGTGCCAGCAGCCCTGGACAGGTTTACGAGCAGTACTTC
15	TRBD1	TRBJ1-3	.	TRBV19	CASTPDREFGNTIYF	TGTGCCAGTACCCCAGACAGGGAATTCGGAAACACCATATATTTT
15	TRBD1	TRBJ2-7	few	TRBV2	CASSQRDRSSYLQYF	TGTGCCAGCAGTCAGAGGGACAGATCATCCTACTTGCAGTACTTC
15	.	TRBJ2-5	.	TRBV5-1	CASSLRAGIGETQYF	TGCGCCAGCAGCTTGAGGGCGGGGATTGGGGAGACCCAGTACTTC
16	TRBD2	TRBJ2-7	.	TRBV4-3	CASSSHPGGPSCEQYF	TGCGCCAGCAGCTCCCACCCGGGGGGACCCTCCTGCGAGCAGTACTTC
15	.	TRBJ1-5	few	TRBV2	CASSGQGFSNQPQHF	TGTGCCAGCAGTGGTCAGGGATTTAGCAATCAGCCCCAGCATTTT
14	.	TRBJ2-7	.	TRBV5-1	CASSLTGTTYEQYF	TGCGCCAGCAGCTTGACCGGGACAACCTACGAGCAGTACTTC
13	.	TRBJ2-6	.	TRBV2	CASRGPGANVLTF	TGTGCCAGCAGGGGGCCTGGGGCCAACGTCCTGACTTTC
16	TRBD1	TRBJ1-2	.	TRBV7-9	CASSLAARQGAYGYTF	TGTGCCAGCAGCTTGGCCGCAAGACAGGGGGCTTATGGCTACACCTTC
14	TRBD1	TRBJ1-5	once	TRBV6-5	CASSPGQSNQPQHF	TGTGCCAGCAGCCCGGGACAGAGCAATCAGCCCCAGCATTTT
15	TRBD2	TRBJ2-3	.	TRBV9	CASSLRLAGGDTQYF	TGTGCCAGCAGCCTCAGACTAGCGGGGGGGGATACGCAGTATTTT
12	.	TRBJ2-1	.	TRBV7-9	CASSSDTNEQFF	TGTGCCAGCAGCTCCGACACCAATGAGCAGTTCTTC
14	TRBD1	TRBJ2-1	few	TRBV9	CASSIGTGGNEQFF	TGTGCCAGCAGCATTGGGACAGGGGGCAATGAGCAGTTCTTC